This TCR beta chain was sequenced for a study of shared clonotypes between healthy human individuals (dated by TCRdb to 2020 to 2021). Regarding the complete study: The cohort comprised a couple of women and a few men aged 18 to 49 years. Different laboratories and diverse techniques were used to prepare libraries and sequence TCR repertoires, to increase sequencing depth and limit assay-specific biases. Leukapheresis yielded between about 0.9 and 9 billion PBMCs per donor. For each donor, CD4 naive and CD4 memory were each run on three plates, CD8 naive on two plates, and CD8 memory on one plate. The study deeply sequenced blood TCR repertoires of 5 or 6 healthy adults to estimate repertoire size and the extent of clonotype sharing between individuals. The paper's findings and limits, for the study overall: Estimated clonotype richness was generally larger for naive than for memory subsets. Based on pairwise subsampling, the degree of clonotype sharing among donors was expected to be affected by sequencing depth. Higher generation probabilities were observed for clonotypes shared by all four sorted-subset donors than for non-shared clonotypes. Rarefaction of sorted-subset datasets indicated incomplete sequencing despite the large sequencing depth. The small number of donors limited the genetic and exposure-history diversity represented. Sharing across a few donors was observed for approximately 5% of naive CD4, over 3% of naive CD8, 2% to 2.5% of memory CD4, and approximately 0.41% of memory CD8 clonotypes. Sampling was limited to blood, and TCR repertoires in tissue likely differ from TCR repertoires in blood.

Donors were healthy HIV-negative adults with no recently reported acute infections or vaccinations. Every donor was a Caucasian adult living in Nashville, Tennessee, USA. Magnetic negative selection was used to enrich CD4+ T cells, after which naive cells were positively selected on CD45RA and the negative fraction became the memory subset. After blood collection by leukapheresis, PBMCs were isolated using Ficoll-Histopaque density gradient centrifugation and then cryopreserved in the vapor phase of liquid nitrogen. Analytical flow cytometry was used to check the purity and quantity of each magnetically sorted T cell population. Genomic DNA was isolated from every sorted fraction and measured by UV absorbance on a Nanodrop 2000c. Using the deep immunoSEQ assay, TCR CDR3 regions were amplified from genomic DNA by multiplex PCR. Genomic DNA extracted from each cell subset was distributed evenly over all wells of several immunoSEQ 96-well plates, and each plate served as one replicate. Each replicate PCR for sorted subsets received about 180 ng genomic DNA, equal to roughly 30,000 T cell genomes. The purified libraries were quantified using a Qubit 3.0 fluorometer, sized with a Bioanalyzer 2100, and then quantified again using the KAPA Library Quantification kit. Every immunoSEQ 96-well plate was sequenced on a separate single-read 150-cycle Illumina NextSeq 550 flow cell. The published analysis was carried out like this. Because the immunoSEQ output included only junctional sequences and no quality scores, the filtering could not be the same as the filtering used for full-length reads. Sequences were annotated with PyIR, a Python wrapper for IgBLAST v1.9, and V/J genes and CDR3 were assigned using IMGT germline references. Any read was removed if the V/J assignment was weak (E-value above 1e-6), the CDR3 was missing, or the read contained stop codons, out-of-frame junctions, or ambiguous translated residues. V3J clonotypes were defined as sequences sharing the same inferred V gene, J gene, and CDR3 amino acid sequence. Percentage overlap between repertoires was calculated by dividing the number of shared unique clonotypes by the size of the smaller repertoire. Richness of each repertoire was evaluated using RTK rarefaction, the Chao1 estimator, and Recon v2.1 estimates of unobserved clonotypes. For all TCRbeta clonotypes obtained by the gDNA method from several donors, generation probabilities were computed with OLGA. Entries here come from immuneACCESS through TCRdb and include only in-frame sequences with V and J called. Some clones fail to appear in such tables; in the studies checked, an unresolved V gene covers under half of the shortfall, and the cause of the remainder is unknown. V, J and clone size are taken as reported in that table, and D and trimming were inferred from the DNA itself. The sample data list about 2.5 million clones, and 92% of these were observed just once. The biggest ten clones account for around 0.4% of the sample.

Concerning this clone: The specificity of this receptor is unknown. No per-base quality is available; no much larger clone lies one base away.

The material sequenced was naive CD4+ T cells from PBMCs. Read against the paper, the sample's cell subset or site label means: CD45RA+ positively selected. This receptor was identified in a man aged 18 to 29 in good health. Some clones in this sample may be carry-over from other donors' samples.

The DNA sequence is as follows: TGCGCCAGCAGCTTGGAAGGTGGCTGGGTAGGGGAGACCCAGTACTTC. This gives the protein CASSLEGGWVGETQYF. This chain is built from TRBV5-1 and TRBJ2-5; the D gene assignment is ambiguous. The CDR3, cysteine through phenylalanine, is 16 amino acids long. The read is trimmed to its CDR3 DNA, 48 bases read in frame from base 1. V drops 0 bases and J drops 5 bases, leaving 17 bases in between. For CDR1 and CDR2, the germline V gene lists SGHRS and YFSETQ. With the rest looked up from the reference TRBV5-1 and TRBJ2-5 genes rather than sequenced, the full variable domain is KAGVTQTPRYLIKTRGQQVTLSCSPISGHRSVSWYQQTPGQGLQFLFEYFSETQRNKGNFPGRFSGRQFSNSRSEMNVSTLELGDSALYLCASSLEGGWVGETQYFGPGTRLLVL.